Sequencing of this T cell receptor beta chain was carried out in a study of blood T cell repertoires in COVID-19. This clone has just one count. Here immunoSEQ multiplex PCR was the method, and the copy in TCRdb shows in-frame clones only, minus some. The data hold some 300,000 clones, with approximately 90% observed a single time. Per germline, CDR1 LGHDT and CDR2 YNNKEL (reference sequence). V shed 3 bases, J shed 5 bases, and the junction held 10 bases outside the gene matches. CDR3 length: 16 residues. The receptor was derived from a woman aged 50 to 60 with COVID-19, enrolled during active disease. The V and J genes are TRBV3-1 (or the pseudogene TRBV3-2) and TRBJ2-1; 7 bases agree with TRBD1. Sequencing was performed on peripheral blood. CDR3 nucleotides: TGTGCCAGCAGCCATGACTTGACAGGGTTCGACAATGAGCAGTTCTTC. This encodes CASSHDLTGFDNEQFF.